This TCR beta chain comes out of a study of cytomegalovirus exposure and HLA in healthy donors. PCR amplification relied on 60 Vbeta primers (plus 13 Jbeta primers). Original handling: The authors later counted roughly 76 million unique TCR beta chains, 8.5 million to 13 million of them shared. Clones were sequenced by immunoSEQ multiplex PCR, and TCRdb holds only the in-frame ones, with some missing. V, J and clone size were drawn from that table, and D and trimming were deduced from the DNA. The data hold around 100,000 clones, with roughly four fifths observed a single time. Germline assignment: CDR1 LGHNT and CDR2 FRNRAP. This CDR3 is 21 amino acids long. V dropped 7 bases and J dropped 3; count of bases not matched to a gene: 23.

The chain links TRBV12-5 to TRBJ2-5, with TRBD2 identical over 13 bases. The sequencing sample was made of PBMCs. This sequence originates from a man in his thirties or forties in good health and CMV-seropositive. CDR3 sequence (DNA): TGTGCTAGTGCCTATGGACTAGCGGGAGTGAGGAGGGGACAAGAGAAAGAGACCCAGTACTTC. This encodes CASAYGLAGVRRGQEKETQYF. The full variable domain, completed using reference TRBV12-5 and TRBJ2-5, is DARVTQTPRHKVTEMGQEVTMRCQPILGHNTVFWYRQTMMQGLELLAYFRNRAPLDDSGMPKDRFSAEMPDATLATLKIQPSEPRDSAVYFCASAYGLAGVRRGQEKETQYFGPGTRLLVL.